The 8 T cell receptor beta chains in this list originate from one sample, sequenced in a study of CD8+CD57+ T cells in acquired aplastic anemia. Genomic DNA was employed as the template in profiling TCR beta VDJ and CDR3. TCRdb recomputed calls from the reads with MiXCR, one row per CDR3 protein. The sample records around 170,000 distinct CDR3 sequences, just under 65% being singletons. Source material: sorted CD4+, CD8+, or CD8+CD57+ T cells (not recorded which) from PBMCs. All receptors derive from a human donor in good health.

The rearrangement uses TRBV19 and TRBJ2-5; 11 nucleotides agree with TRBD2. Looked up from germline, CDR1 is LNHDA and CDR2 is SQIVND (reference sequence). This CDR3 contains 16 residues. V lost 5 bases, J lost 2 bases, and 7 bases stayed unmatched. Written as DNA, the CDR3 is TGTGCCAGTAGTGGATCTAGCGGGGGGCCTCAAGAGACCCAGTACTTC. It specifies CASSGSSGGPQETQYF.

At least ten counts were recorded for this clonotype. The chain couples TRBV29-1 to TRBJ1-4; a possible D gene is TRBD1 (5 bases). CDR3 size: 12 residues. Germline values: CDR1 SQVTM, CDR2 ANQGSEA. Trimming stripped 6 bases from V and 4 bases from J, with 9 bases between. CDR3 region: CSVGTDNEKLFF. DNA of the CDR3: TGCAGCGTAGGGACGGATAATGAAAAACTGTTTTTT.

The rearrangement links TRBV19 to TRBJ2-5, with TRBD1 identical over 9 bases. Germline assignment: CDR1 LNHDA and CDR2 SQIVND (reference sequence). With V trimmed by 1 base and J by 2 bases, 11 bases remained unmatched. This CDR3 region has 18 residues. The CDR3 bases are TGTGCCAGTAGTATAGGAATACAGGGGGCCGGGGAGCAAGAGACCCAGTACTTC. Translation gives CASSIGIQGAGEQETQYF.

This clonotype has just a few counts. This sequence joins TRBV7-2 and TRBJ1-2; D uncertain. V dropped 8 bases and J dropped 4 bases, with 14 bases sitting between them. The CDR3 length is 13 residues. Germline V gene lookup returns CDR1 SGHTA and CDR2 FQGNSA. As DNA, the CDR3 is TGTGCCAGCGCTCTGATGGGATTCTATGGCTACACCTTC. Amino acids: CASALMGFYGYTF.

The chain couples TRBV20-1 to TRBJ2-3; TRBD1 matches 9 bases. V shed 1 base and J 4 bases; nucleotides not matched to a gene: 9. The CDR3 sequence is 16 residues long. Germline-derived CDR1 and CDR2 are DFQATT and SNEGSKA (reference sequence). The CDR3 nucleotides are TGCAGTGCTAGAGCTCCGGGACAGGGTAGCGCAGATACGCAGTATTTT. This gives the protein CSARAPGQGSADTQYF.

The chain has TRBV2 and TRBJ2-3, with 11 bases matching TRBD2. Trimming cost V 4 bases and J 6 bases; bases outside gene matches: 6. The CDR3 covers 15 residues. Germline V gene lookup returns CDR1 SNHLY and CDR2 FYNNEI. The chain's CDR3 is CASSGGLAGGDTQYF. As DNA, the CDR3 is TGTGCCAGCAGTGGCGGCCTAGCGGGGGGCGATACGCAGTATTTT.

This clonotype appeared once. The rearrangement uses TRBV25-1 and TRBJ1-1, with 8 nucleotides matching TRBD1. The length of the CDR3 is 13 residues. The germline CDR1 and CDR2 sequences are MGHDK and SYGVNS. J was trimmed by 3 bases and V by 11 bases; bases with no gene match: 8. The CDR3 region has the DNA TGTGCCGGACGGTCGACAGGGGACACTGAAGCTTTCTTT. Its protein product is CAGRSTGDTEAFF.

The chain carries TRBV7-3 and TRBJ1-6; D gene ambiguous. V shed 3 bases and J shed 0 bases, with 6 bases lying between them. CDR1 is SGHTA, CDR2 FQGTGA, per germline. The CDR3 runs to 15 residues. The CDR3 DNA is TGTGCCAGCAGCTTCCCGAGCTCCTATAATTCACCCCTCCACTTT. This codes for CASSFPSSYNSPLHF. The full variable domain, in which reference TRBV7-3 and TRBJ1-6 provide the parts outside the CDR3, is GAGVSQTPSNKVTEKGKYVELRCDPISGHTALYWYRQSLGQGPEFLIYFQGTGAADDSGLPNDRFFAVRPEGSVSTLKIQRTERGDSAVYLCASSFPSSYNSPLHFGNGTRLTVT.